The 21 T cell receptor beta chains in this list originate from one sample, sequenced in a study of T cell changes during pregnancy in multiple sclerosis. Method: immunoSEQ multiplex PCR; TCRdb's copy keeps in-frame clones and lacks some. Among tens of thousands of clones listed, more than 90% were seen once. The material sequenced was CD4+ T cells from peripheral blood mononuclear cells, taken before pregnancy. The receptors here all came from a female donor with multiple sclerosis, enrolled in a pregnancy study.

DNA for the CDR3: TGTGCCAGCAGTTCCGAGAACAGGGACGAGCAGTACTTC. This translates into CASSSENRDEQYF. The J gene is TRBJ2-7, the V gene TRBV6-6; D may be TRBD1 (6 bases). Germline CDR1 MNHNY, CDR2 SVGAGI (reference sequence). CDR3 length: 13 amino acids. Trimming left V 4 bases short and J 5 bases short, with 12 bases between.

V gene TRBV5-6 combines with J gene TRBJ1-2; D is uncertain. Trimming removed 4 bases at V and 4 bases at J, with 17 bases between. CDR1 SGHDT and CDR2 YYEEEE come from the germline V gene. The length of the CDR3 is 15 residues. The CDR3 bases are TGTGCCAGCAGCGCCCCGCCCGAATCCGGCTATGGCTACACCTTC. It is translated as CASSAPPESGYGYTF.

The V call is TRBV25-1, the J call TRBJ2-7, with 9 nucleotides matching TRBD2. The CDR3 extends over 13 amino acids. Germline CDR1 MGHDK, CDR2 SYGVNS. Trimming cost V 5 bases and J 6 bases; bases outside gene matches: 5. DNA for the CDR3: TGTGCCAGCAGTAAAAATAGCGGGAGCGAGCAGTACTTC. Amino acid sequence: CASSKNSGSEQYF.

V gene TRBV9 combines with J gene TRBJ2-1; 8 nucleotides agree with TRBD2. The CDR3 has 17 residues. The J segment lost 4 bases and the V segment lost 0 bases, leaving 9 bases of the junction unmatched. Per germline, CDR1 SGDLS and CDR2 YYNGEE. DNA of the CDR3: TGTGCCAGCAGCGTAGGCTTAGGAACTAGCGGATACAATGAGCAGTTCTTC. Its translation: CASSVGLGTSGYNEQFF.

The DNA for the CDR3 is TGTGCCAGCAGCTTAGAGCTAGCGGGGGGCCGGGGAGAGCAGTTCTTC. This encodes CASSLELAGGRGEQFF. The chain is built from TRBV5-4 and TRBJ2-1; 11 bases fit TRBD2. Germline-derived CDR1 and CDR2 are SGHNT and YYREEE (reference sequence). The CDR3 extends over 16 amino acids. V trimming: 2 bases; J trimming: 10 bases; junction bases outside the gene matches: 11. Supplemented by reference TRBV5-4 and TRBJ2-1, the full variable domain reads ETGVTQSPTHLIKTRGQQVTLRCSSQSGHNTVSWYQQALGQGPQFIFQYYREEENGRGNFPPRFSGLQFPNYSSELNVNALELDDSALYLCASSLELAGGRGEQFFGPGTRLTVL.

This clone has a single count. The chain recombines TRBV9 with TRBJ2-7, with 8 positions matching TRBD1. The CDR3 runs 16 residues. CDR1 SGDLS and CDR2 YYNGEE come from the germline V gene. J was trimmed by 2 bases and V by 1 base; bases with no gene match: 8. The DNA of the CDR3 is TGTGCCAGCAGCGTATCTGGACAGGGAGTCACCTACGAGCAGTACTTC. Translating gives CASSVSGQGVTYEQYF.

This chain connects TRBV7-9 to TRBJ2-1; D may be TRBD2 (6 bases). Per the germline V gene, CDR1 is SEHNR and CDR2 is FQNEAQ (reference sequence). V lost 3 bases to trimming and J lost 8 bases, with 14 bases between them. This CDR3 contains 14 residues. In DNA form, the CDR3 reads TGTGCCAGCAGCTTCCGGGACTTCCTCGATGAGCAGTTCTTC. It translates to CASSFRDFLDEQFF.

This clone was seen once. The J gene is TRBJ2-3, the V gene TRBV19, with a weak D call TRBD1 (5 bases). CDR3 size: 15 residues. Germline CDR1 LNHDA, CDR2 SQIVND (reference sequence). The V end lost 9 bases, the J end lost 3 bases, and 19 bases lay between the germline ends. The CDR3 spells CASRARTLLTDTQYF. CDR3 coding DNA: TGTGCCAGCCGTGCGCGGACACTCTTAACAGATACGCAGTATTTT.

The rearrangement uses TRBV5-1 and TRBJ1-1, with 7 bases fitting TRBD1. The CDR3 has 15 residues. The germline gives CDR1 SGHRS, CDR2 YFSETQ. V lost 0 bases to trimming and J lost 5 bases; unmatched junction nucleotides: 7. The CDR3 DNA reads TGCGCCAGCAGCTTGGGGGGAGGCAGGGGGACTGAAGCTTTCTTT. This gives the protein CASSLGGGRGTEAFF.

V and J are TRBV19 and TRBJ2-3; TRBD2 aligns across 10 bases. Germline CDR1 is LNHDA and CDR2 is SQIVND (reference sequence). The CDR3 has 14 amino acids. The ends lost 6 bases at V and 3 bases at J; junction bases unmatched: 3. The CDR3 loop reads CASRLAGATDTQYF. The DNA of the CDR3 is TGTGCCAGTAGGCTAGCGGGGGCAACAGATACGCAGTATTTT.

This chain connects TRBV19 to TRBJ2-6; 9 bases align to TRBD1. The germline V gene has CDR1 LNHDA and CDR2 SQIVND (reference sequence). V shed 7 bases and J 2 bases; nucleotides not matched to a gene: 6. The CDR3 is 16 residues long. The DNA for the CDR3 is TGTGCCAGTACGGAGAGACAGGGGGCTGGGGCCAACGTCCTGACTTTC. Translating it yields CASTERQGAGANVLTF.

V gene TRBV18 combines with J gene TRBJ1-6; 9 positions agree with TRBD1. Germline V gene lookup returns CDR1 KGHSH and CDR2 LQKENI. V lost 2 bases to trimming and J lost 9 bases; unmatched junction nucleotides: 8. The CDR3 totals 16 residues. The CDR3 protein is CASSPIGQGLSSPLHF. CDR3 in DNA: TGTGCCAGCTCACCAATTGGACAGGGGTTGAGTTCACCCCTCCACTTT.

The genes are TRBV7-9 and TRBJ1-4, with D tentatively TRBD1 (6 bases). Per germline, CDR1 SEHNR and CDR2 FQNEAQ (reference sequence). V was trimmed by 4 bases and J by 3 bases, leaving 12 bases between them. CDR3 length equals 15 residues. CDR3 bases: TGTGCCAGCAGCTACCTACAGGGAGCTAATGAAAAACTGTTTTTT. It yields the protein CASSYLQGANEKLFF. The full variable domain, completed using reference TRBV7-9 and TRBJ1-4, is DTGVSQNPRHKITKRGQNVTFRCDPISEHNRLYWYRQTLGQGPEFLTYFQNEAQLEKSRLLSDRFSAERPKGSFSTLEIQRTEQGDSAMYLCASSYLQGANEKLFFGSGTQLSVL.

The chain couples TRBV6-6 to TRBJ1-1, with 7 bases that match TRBD1. The CDR3 is made up of 15 amino acids. The V and J ends lost 0 bases and 5 bases, in that order; junction bases with no gene match: 6. Germline V gene lookup returns CDR1 MNHNY and CDR2 SVGAGI (reference sequence). CDR3 loop: CASSYSHRGDTEAFF. The CDR3 DNA reads TGTGCCAGCAGTTACTCCCACAGGGGTGATACTGAAGCTTTCTTT.

This chain joins TRBV5-1 and TRBJ2-3, with TRBD2 as a possible D gene (6 bases). Per germline, CDR1 SGHRS and CDR2 YFSETQ. The CDR3 consists of 16 residues. V lost 2 bases to trimming and J lost 4 bases, with 17 bases between them. CDR3 coding DNA: TGCGCCAGCAGCTTTCTGGAGGGGTTGGGTGCAGATACGCAGTATTTT. Translating gives CASSFLEGLGADTQYF.

The chain combines TRBV19 with TRBJ2-1; 9 nucleotides match TRBD2. Germline assignment: CDR1 LNHDA and CDR2 SQIVND (reference sequence). The CDR3 is made up of 17 amino acids. The junction had 14 bases not matched to a gene; V was cut back by 5 bases and J by 6 bases. CDR3 coding DNA: TGTGCCAGTAGTTCCCCTAGCGGGGCCTCCCGTTTCAATGAGCAGTTCTTC. As protein: CASSSPSGASRFNEQFF.

The J gene is TRBJ1-1, the V gene TRBV19, with TRBD1 matching over 10 bases. CDR1 is LNHDA, CDR2 SQIVND, per germline (reference sequence). This CDR3 is built from 13 residues. V trimming: 5 bases; J trimming: 3 bases; junction bases outside the gene matches: 0. CDR3 protein: CASSGTGDTEAFF. In DNA form, the CDR3 reads TGTGCCAGTAGTGGGACAGGGGACACTGAAGCTTTCTTT. Full variable domain (outside the CDR3, taken from reference TRBV19 and TRBJ1-1): DGGITQSPKYLFRKEGQNVTLSCEQNLNHDAMYWYRQDPGQGLRLIYYSQIVNDFQKGDIAEGYSVSREKKESFPLTVTSAQKNPTAFYLCASSGTGDTEAFFGQGTRLTVV.

CDR3 DNA sequence: TGTGCCAGCAGTTTATCGGTGGGGAGCCTCCTAACTGAAGCTTTCTTT. Protein product: CASSLSVGSLLTEAFF. The chain has TRBV27 and TRBJ1-1; D gene uncertain. V lost 0 bases and J lost 5, with 16 bases in between. The CDR3 has 16 amino acids. Germline V gene data show CDR1 as MNHEY and CDR2 as SMNVEV (reference sequence).

This sequence joins TRBV18 and TRBJ2-7, with D possibly matching TRBD1 (5 bases). The CDR3 has 17 residues. Trimming removed 2 bases at V and 0 bases at J, with 17 bases between. The V gene's germline CDR1 is KGHSH and CDR2 LQKENI. The CDR3 protein is CASSPRVGQGLSYEQYF. The CDR3 nucleotides are TGTGCCAGCTCACCAAGGGTGGGGCAGGGCCTCTCCTACGAGCAGTACTTC.

The chain recombines TRBV2 with TRBJ1-3, with 7 bases that match TRBD1. This CDR3 has 14 amino acids. The trim removed 9 bases at V and 2 bases at J, leaving 7 bases unmatched. In germline, CDR1 is SNHLY, CDR2 FYNNEI. This CDR3 is CARGQDPPGNTIYF. The CDR3 nucleotides are TGTGCCAGAGGACAGGACCCTCCTGGAAACACCATATATTTT.

The rearrangement uses TRBV7-3 and TRBJ1-2; 7 bases line up with TRBD1. In germline, CDR1 is SGHTA, CDR2 FQGTGA. The J segment lost 2 bases and the V segment lost 0 bases, leaving 3 bases of the junction unmatched. CDR3 length equals 15 residues. CDR3 coding DNA: TGTGCCAGCAGCTTAACGGGACAGCCGAACTATGGCTACACCTTC. Translation: CASSLTGQPNYGYTF.